This T cell receptor beta chain was recorded in a study of blood T cell repertoires in COVID-19. Overall study context: Material from acute and convalescent COVID-19 was sourced from the United States, Italy and Spain.

The germline CDR1 and CDR2 sequences are SNHLY and FYNNEI. V lost 7 bases and J lost 5, with 6 bases in between. There are 12 residues in the CDR3. A single count supports this clone. Study processing details: Cell counts per sample came from amplifying reference gene primers. Measured with immunoSEQ multiplex PCR; TCRdb has only the in-frame clones, and not every one. D and trimming come from the DNA, and the V and J calls and clone size come from that table. The repertoire includes tens of thousands of clones, 90% of them detected once, and under 5% sits in the top ten. The chain carries TRBV2 and TRBJ1-6, with D tentatively TRBD1 (6 bases). This receptor was obtained from a human donor in a cohort sampled during active COVID-19. The specimen was peripheral blood. The CDR3 DNA reads as TGTGCCAGCAACAGGGATAATTCACCCCTCCACTTT. Its translation is CASNRDNSPLHF.